A single sample is the source of the 17 T cell receptor beta chains below, sequenced in a study of blood T cell repertoires in COVID-19. Data came from immunoSEQ multiplex PCR; TCRdb stores just in-frame clones and leaves some out. Among fewer than 450,000 clones listed, 88% were seen once. Material: PBMCs or T cells enriched from blood (not recorded which). These receptors were obtained from a woman aged 18 to 35 who had recovered from COVID-19.

V is TRBV6-5 and J is TRBJ1-2; 10 positions match TRBD1. This CDR3 contains 13 residues. Germline assignment: CDR1 MNHEY and CDR2 SVGAGI. The V gene end was trimmed by 8 bases and the J gene end by 4 bases; junction bases not matched to a gene: 4. CDR3 amino acids: CASGTGAFYGYTF. The DNA of the CDR3 is TGTGCCAGCGGGACAGGGGCCTTCTATGGCTACACCTTC.

This clone has only one observation. The chain links TRBV23-1 to TRBJ1-2; 11 bases map to TRBD1. TRBV23-1 carries the ORF label, with uncertain function. V lost 7 bases, J lost 7 bases, and 8 bases stayed unmatched. This CDR3 region has 14 residues. Here the CDR3 reads CASKPDRGLCGYTF. The DNA of the CDR3 is TGCGCCAGCAAGCCGGACAGGGGGCTGTGTGGCTACACCTTC.

The chain uses TRBV6-5 and TRBJ1-6; no definite D call. Germline V gene lookup returns CDR1 MNHEY and CDR2 SVGAGI. Between the trimmed V and J ends, which lost 0 bases and 7 bases, there was a span of 4 bases. The CDR3 is 13 residues long. For the CDR3, the DNA is TGTGCCAGCAGTTACTCTGTAAATTCACCCCTCCACTTT. It yields the protein CASSYSVNSPLHF.

The chain is built from TRBV5-1 and TRBJ2-7, with D possibly matching TRBD2 (7 bases). The germline V gene has CDR1 SGHRS and CDR2 YFSETQ. CDR3 size: 13 residues. Trimming took 2 bases from V and 5 from J, leaving 11 bases between them. CDR3 sequence reads: CASSFFGGHEQYF. The CDR3 nucleotides read TGCGCCAGCAGCTTCTTCGGGGGGCACGAGCAGTACTTC.

This clone was detected a few times. The chain is built from TRBV9 and TRBJ1-2, with D possibly being TRBD1 (6 bases). Trimming removed 0 bases at V and 2 bases at J, with 11 bases between. The germline CDR1 and CDR2 sequences are SGDLS and YYNGEE. This CDR3 has 15 amino acids. CDR3 in DNA: TGTGCCAGCAGCGTAGCTGGGGGCTTAAACTATGGCTACACCTTC. Its translation is CASSVAGGLNYGYTF.

The J gene is TRBJ2-7, the V gene TRBV24-1; weak D call: TRBD2 (6 bases). The CDR3 is 13 amino acids. Germline V gene data show CDR1 as KGHDR and CDR2 as SFDVKD. Trimming cost V 4 bases and J 5 bases, with 11 bases left between them. The CDR3 loop reads CATSDWTGDEQYF. Written as DNA, the CDR3 is TGTGCCACCAGTGACTGGACGGGGGACGAGCAGTACTTC.

The chain employs TRBV14 and TRBJ1-2; D is possibly TRBD1 (5 bases). Per germline, CDR1 SGHDN and CDR2 FVKESK. The CDR3 consists of 15 residues. V was cut by 0 bases and J by 4 bases, with 12 bases left in between. The CDR3 DNA sequence: TGTGCCAGCAGCCAAGATGTAGGGGCGAGCTATGGCTACACCTTC. Its translation is CASSQDVGASYGYTF.

In its sample, this clone was seen a few times. V is TRBV10-3 and J is TRBJ1-1; the D gene is possibly TRBD1 (5 bases). Germline CDR1 reads ENHRY; CDR2 reads SYGVKD. The CDR3 is 15 residues long. Trimming removed 10 bases from V and 1 base from J, with 19 bases in between. CDR3 sequence reads: CATILTGDSNTEAFF. CDR3 sequence (DNA): TGTGCCACGATTCTGACTGGGGACTCGAACACTGAAGCTTTCTTT.

V usage is TRBV7-3 and J usage is TRBJ1-2; weak D call: TRBD1 (6 bases). The CDR3 extends over 17 amino acids. Trimming removed 2 bases at V and 0 bases at J, with 16 bases between. Germline CDR1 SGHTA, CDR2 FQGTGA. CDR3 sequence reads: CASSLPRAGDPNYGYTF. CDR3 DNA sequence: TGTGCCAGCAGCTTACCCAGGGCAGGGGATCCTAACTATGGCTACACCTTC.

This sequence joins TRBV14 and TRBJ2-6; TRBD2 matches 7 bases. V dropped 1 base and J dropped 4; count of bases not matched to a gene: 10. CDR3 length: 18 amino acids. CDR1 and CDR2 (germline): SGHDN, FVKESK. The CDR3 region has the DNA TGTGCCAGCAGCCAAGCGTGGGGGGGATCCTTCGGGGCCAACGTCCTGACTTTC. The encoded protein is CASSQAWGGSFGANVLTF.

This clone came up once. This chain uses TRBV12-3 or TRBV12-4 with TRBJ2-7; unclear D gene. Trimming removed 1 base at V and 7 bases at J, with 8 bases between. The CDR3 runs to 12 residues. The CDR3 coding sequence is TGTGCCAGCAGTTTAGTCCCCGGTGAGCAGTACTTC. Amino acids: CASSLVPGEQYF.

This rearrangement joins TRBV5-6 to TRBJ2-2; 10 bases align to TRBD2. This CDR3 contains 17 residues. Per the germline V gene, CDR1 is SGHDT and CDR2 is YYEEEE. J gave up 4 bases and V 4 bases, and 10 bases lay outside the gene matches. CDR3 protein: CASSTLRTSGFTGELFF. In DNA form, the CDR3 reads TGTGCCAGCAGCACCCTTAGGACTAGCGGTTTCACCGGGGAGCTGTTTTTT.

V is TRBV27 and J is TRBJ2-6, with D possibly being TRBD2 (6 bases). CDR3 length: 18 amino acids. Per the germline V gene, CDR1 is MNHEY and CDR2 is SMNVEV (reference sequence). Trimming stripped 5 bases from V and 0 bases from J, with 17 bases between. CDR3 in DNA: TGTGCCAGCAGTCCGCGGGGACGGCCGAGCTCTGGGGCCAACGTCCTGACTTTC. Translated: CASSPRGRPSSGANVLTF. The variable domain in full, completed from reference TRBV27 and TRBJ2-6, reads EAQVTQNPRYLITVTGKKLTVTCSQNMNHEYMSWYRQDPGLGLRQIYYSMNVEVTDKGDVPEGYKVSRKEKRNFPLILESPSPNQTSLYFCASSPRGRPSSGANVLTFGAGSRLTVL.

This sequence joins TRBV7-9 and TRBJ2-5; possibly TRBD1 for D (6 bases). With 6 bases removed from V and 5 bases from J, the gap between germline ends came to 13 bases. In germline, CDR1 is SEHNR, CDR2 FQNEAQ (reference sequence). The CDR3 is 13 residues long. The CDR3 loop reads CASRRDQGETQYF. Here the CDR3 DNA reads TGTGCCAGCAGACGCGACCAGGGGGAGACCCAGTACTTC.

This chain connects TRBV7-9 to TRBJ1-1, with D possibly TRBD1 on 6 matching bases. Germline CDR1 and CDR2: SEHNR and FQNEAQ (reference sequence). V was trimmed by 5 bases and J by 0 bases, leaving 19 bases between them. The CDR3 extends over 17 amino acids. CDR3 DNA sequence: TGTGCCAGCAGCCCCCGGACAGCGAGCCTCATGAACACTGAAGCTTTCTTT. Amino acid sequence: CASSPRTASLMNTEAFF.

V is TRBV30 and J is TRBJ2-2; 8 nucleotides line up with TRBD1. This CDR3 comprises 16 residues. Looked up from germline, CDR1 is GTSNPN and CDR2 is SVGIG (reference sequence). V lost 1 base and J lost 3; bases outside the gene matches: 7. The CDR3 DNA sequence: TGTGCCTGGAGTGGATCCCCAGGGGGCCACACCGGGGAGCTGTTTTTT. This codes for CAWSGSPGGHTGELFF.

This clone was recorded only once. The rearrangement links TRBV5-1 to TRBJ1-1; TRBD1 is a possible D gene (5 bases). Germline values: CDR1 SGHRS, CDR2 YFSETQ. Trimming shortened V by 0 bases and J by 7 bases, and 10 bases separated the two germline ends. The CDR3 contains 13 residues. This CDR3 reads CASSLGSTDEAFF. CDR3 nucleotides: TGCGCCAGCAGCTTGGGATCGACAGATGAAGCTTTCTTT.